This is a list of T cell receptor beta chains from one sample in a study of sequential checkpoint blockade in melanoma. Sequencing used immunoSEQ multiplex PCR; TCRdb keeps in-frame clones, though not all of them. The profile covers 9,500 to 12,000 clones, with around three quarters appearing a single time and about 35% taken by the ten largest. The specimen comprised CD8+ T cells sorted from blood (inferred from file names), sampled from a patient given nivolumab and ipilimumab in sequence. These receptors came from a human donor with melanoma. Both conserved end residues are part of each CDR3. The D gene is left open where the match is weak. Not every row has a clone size; where given, it reads once, few, many or a size class.

clone size	D gene	V gene	CDR3 length	J gene	CDR3 protein	CDR3 DNA
-	-	TRBV7-6	15	TRBJ2-1	CASSYGGPPYNEQFF	TGTGCCAGCAGTTACGGGGGGCCCCCCTACAATGAGCAGTTCTTC
few	TRBD1	TRBV9	15	TRBJ1-2	CASSGDRIANYGYTF	TGTGCCAGCAGCGGGGACAGGATAGCTAACTATGGCTACACCTTC
-	-	TRBV27	14	TRBJ1-5	CASGAGYSNQPQHF	TGTGCCAGCGGGGCGGGGTATAGCAATCAGCCCCAGCATTTT
-	-	TRBV2	15	TRBJ2-4	CASRSDSGTKNIQYF	TGTGCCAGCAGGTCGGACAGCGGAACCAAAAACATTCAGTACTTC
-	-	TRBV9	14	TRBJ2-3	CASSVDGEPDTQYF	TGTGCCAGCAGCGTAGACGGGGAGCCAGATACGCAGTATTTT
-	-	TRBV7-9	13	TRBJ2-7	CASSFGMAVEQYF	TGTGCCAGCAGCTTTGGAATGGCGGTTGAGCAGTACTTC
-	TRBD1	TRBV6-6	15	TRBJ2-7	CASSSTVTGLGEQYF	TGTGCCAGCAGTTCTACAGTGACAGGGTTAGGCGAGCAGTACTTC
-	TRBD2	TRBV6-4	15	TRBJ2-1	CASSDSSGGANEQFF	TGTGCCAGCAGTGACTCTAGCGGGGGGGCCAATGAGCAGTTCTTC
few	-	TRBV7-9	14	TRBJ2-1	CASSWDSAYNEQFF	TGTGCCAGCAGCTGGGACTCCGCCTACAATGAGCAGTTCTTC
-	-	TRBV7-7	13	TRBJ2-1	CASSLDNYNEQFF	TGTGCTAGCAGCTTGGACAACTACAATGAGCAGTTCTTC
-	TRBD1	TRBV6-5	13	TRBJ2-1	CASGNYRGEEQFF	TGTGCCAGCGGCAACTACAGGGGTGAAGAGCAGTTCTTC
-	TRBD1	TRBV7-9	14	TRBJ2-1	CASSRGTGGDEQFF	TGTGCCAGCAGCCGGGGGACAGGGGGCGATGAGCAGTTCTTC
few	-	TRBV29-1	12	TRBJ1-1	CSVTDMNTEAFF	TGCAGCGTGACAGATATGAACACTGAAGCTTTCTTT
-	-	TRBV9	14	TRBJ1-4	CASSAQGRNEKLFF	TGTGCCAGCAGCGCACAGGGTCGGAATGAAAAACTGTTTTTT
-	TRBD1	TRBV6-1	15	TRBJ2-7	CASSDPRDRAYEQYF	TGTGCCAGCAGTGACCCCCGGGACAGGGCCTACGAGCAGTACTTC
-	-	TRBV7-7	14	TRBJ2-3	CASSLGGRDHTQYF	TGTGCTAGCAGCTTAGGAGGCAGGGATCATACGCAGTATTTT
-	TRBD1	TRBV14	15	TRBJ1-1	CASSQQGAVNTEAFF	TGTGCCAGCAGCCAACAGGGGGCGGTCAACACTGAAGCTTTCTTT
-	TRBD2	TRBV19	16	TRBJ2-7	CASSPFFLAGGYEQYF	TGTGCCAGTAGTCCCTTTTTCTTAGCGGGGGGCTACGAGCAGTACTTC
-	-	TRBV29-1	11	TRBJ1-1	CSVDGGTEAFF	TGCAGCGTTGACGGGGGCACTGAAGCTTTCTTT
-	-	TRBV27	12	TRBJ2-7	CAVAGRRHEQYF	TGTGCCGTCGCGGGCCGACGACACGAGCAGTACTTC
-	-	TRBV7-2	14	TRBJ2-7	CASSSGAGAYEQYF	TGTGCCAGCAGCTCAGGGGCGGGAGCCTACGAGCAGTACTTC
few	-	TRBV15	14	TRBJ1-5	CATSRGGFNQPQHF	TGTGCCACCAGCAGAGGAGGCTTTAATCAGCCCCAGCATTTT
-	TRBD1	TRBV9	14	TRBJ1-2	CASGTTGGAGGYTF	TGTGCCAGCGGCACGACAGGGGGCGCGGGTGGCTACACCTTC
-	-	TRBV19	12	TRBJ1-2	CASSMGLLGYTF	TGTGCCAGTAGTATGGGACTTCTTGGCTACACCTTC
-	TRBD1	TRBV7-3	15	TRBJ2-3	CASSLNRGGADTQYF	TGTGCCAGCAGCTTAAATCGAGGGGGCGCAGATACGCAGTATTTT
-	TRBD1	TRBV15	15	TRBJ2-7	CATSVGTGSSYEQYF	TGTGCCACCAGCGTCGGGACAGGCAGCTCCTACGAGCAGTACTTC
-	TRBD2	TRBV4-1	16	TRBJ2-7	CASSHPGAGGQYEQYF	TGCGCCAGCAGCCACCCGGGAGCGGGGGGGCAGTACGAGCAGTACTTC
-	-	TRBV7-9	13	TRBJ2-1	CASSPSSYNEQFF	TGTGCCAGCAGCCCCTCTAGCTACAATGAGCAGTTCTTC
few	-	TRBV5-7	15	TRBJ1-5	CASSLGRVRNQPQHF	TGTGCCAGCAGCTTGGGCAGGGTACGCAATCAGCCCCAGCATTTT
few	TRBD2	TRBV27	17	TRBJ2-7	CASSQDETTSGGYEQYF	TGTGCCAGCAGCCAAGATGAAACCACTAGCGGGGGGTACGAGCAGTACTTC
-	TRBD1	TRBV30	14	TRBJ2-7	CAWTPGQGYYEQYF	TGTGCCTGGACCCCGGGACAGGGGTACTACGAGCAGTACTTC
once	TRBD1	TRBV7-9	13	TRBJ1-1	CASSSRQGREAFF	TGTGCCAGCAGCTCGCGACAGGGACGAGAAGCTTTCTTT
-	-	TRBV6-5	15	TRBJ1-2	CASSSSGEPIYGYTF	TGTGCCAGCAGTTCCTCCGGGGAGCCGATCTATGGCTACACCTTC
-	-	TRBV6-5	14	TRBJ2-2	CASSYRQGGGELFF	TGTGCCAGCAGTTACCGGCAGGGAGGCGGGGAGCTGTTTTTT
-	-	TRBV18	15	TRBJ2-7	CASSFTFFDTGEQYF	TGTGCCAGCTCGTTCACCTTCTTTGACACGGGAGAGCAGTACTTC
-	-	TRBV9	18	TRBJ2-3	CASSTPRGPVMVVDTQYF	TGTGCCAGCAGCACACCGCGGGGGCCGGTTATGGTAGTGGATACGCAGTATTTT
few	-	TRBV7-9	12	TRBJ2-1	CASSGSYNEQFF	TGTGCCAGCAGTGGCAGCTACAATGAGCAGTTCTTC
-	-	TRBV9	15	TRBJ2-1	CASSVERQPYNEQFF	TGTGCCAGCAGCGTAGAGCGGCAGCCATACAATGAGCAGTTCTTC
-	TRBD1	TRBV9	15	TRBJ1-5	CASSEGAMGNQPQHF	TGTGCCAGCAGCGAGGGGGCGATGGGCAATCAGCCCCAGCATTTT
once	-	TRBV6-4	12	TRBJ2-5	CASGDTDGTQYF	TGTGCCAGCGGGGACACAGATGGGACCCAGTACTTC